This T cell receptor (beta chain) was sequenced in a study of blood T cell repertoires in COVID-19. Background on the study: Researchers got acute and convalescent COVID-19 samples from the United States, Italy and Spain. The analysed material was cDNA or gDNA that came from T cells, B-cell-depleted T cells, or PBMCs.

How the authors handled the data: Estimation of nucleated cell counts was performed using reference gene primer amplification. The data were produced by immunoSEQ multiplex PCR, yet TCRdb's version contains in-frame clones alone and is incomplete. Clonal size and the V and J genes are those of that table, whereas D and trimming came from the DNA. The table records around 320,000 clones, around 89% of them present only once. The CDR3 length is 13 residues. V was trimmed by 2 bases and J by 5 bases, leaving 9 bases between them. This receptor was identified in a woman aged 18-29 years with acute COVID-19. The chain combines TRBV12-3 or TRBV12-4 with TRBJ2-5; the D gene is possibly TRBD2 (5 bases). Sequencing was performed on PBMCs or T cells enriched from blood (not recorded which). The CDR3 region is CASSLTRWETQYF. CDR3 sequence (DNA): TGTGCCAGCAGTTTAACTAGGTGGGAGACCCAGTACTTC.